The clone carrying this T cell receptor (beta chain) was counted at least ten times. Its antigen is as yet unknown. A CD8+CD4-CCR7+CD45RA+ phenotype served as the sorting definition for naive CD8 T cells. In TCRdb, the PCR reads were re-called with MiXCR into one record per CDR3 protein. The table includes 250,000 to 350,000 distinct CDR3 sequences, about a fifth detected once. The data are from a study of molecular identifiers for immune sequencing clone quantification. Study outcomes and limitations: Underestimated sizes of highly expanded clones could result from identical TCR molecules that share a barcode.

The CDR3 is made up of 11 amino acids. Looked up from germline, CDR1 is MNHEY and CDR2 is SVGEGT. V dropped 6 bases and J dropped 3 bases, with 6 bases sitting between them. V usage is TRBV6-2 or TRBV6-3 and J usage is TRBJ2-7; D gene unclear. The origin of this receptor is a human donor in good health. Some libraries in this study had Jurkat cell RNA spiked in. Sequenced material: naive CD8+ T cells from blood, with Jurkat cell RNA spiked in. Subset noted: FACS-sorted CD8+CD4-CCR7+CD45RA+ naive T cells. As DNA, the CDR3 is TGTGCCAGCAGCGCCAGCTACGAGCAGTACTTC. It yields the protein CASSASYEQYF.